These 27 T cell receptor beta chains originate from one sample sequenced in a study of vaccination effects on CD4 cells after COVID-19. The antigens these receptors bind are not known. Clones were sequenced by immunoSEQ multiplex PCR, and TCRdb holds only the in-frame ones, with some missing. The table shows some 41,000 clones, with around three quarters occurring only once. Using viral peptide pools, the ViraFEST assay grew out antigen-specific CD4+ T cells prior to sequencing. It was after more than nine days of culture that CD4+ T cells were isolated. Vaccine recipients, nucleocapsid antibody negative, had no prior SARS-CoV-2 infection. The sample here was CD4+ T cells from PBMCs cultured with SARS-CoV-2 spike peptides, taken before COVID-19 vaccination. These receptors were taken from a human donor who received a COVID-19 vaccine.

This chain connects TRBV10-3 to TRBJ2-3; no firm D call. This CDR3 comprises 13 residues. V shed 0 bases and J shed 4 bases, with 5 bases lying between them. Per the germline V gene, CDR1 is ENHRY and CDR2 is SYGVKD. The CDR3 DNA sequence: TGTGCCATCAGTGAGTCAGTATCAGATACGCAGTATTTT. It translates to CAISESVSDTQYF.

Here the CDR3 DNA reads TGTGCCACCAGTGATTTCCTGGGTAGCGGGGGCTCAGATACGCAGTATTTT. It yields the protein CATSDFLGSGGSDTQYF. This rearrangement joins TRBV24-1 to TRBJ2-3; 9 bases match TRBD2. The ends lost 1 base at V and 4 bases at J; junction bases unmatched: 8. CDR3 length: 17 residues. The germline V gene has CDR1 KGHDR and CDR2 SFDVKD.

V is TRBV7-3 and J is TRBJ2-7; 7 bases map to TRBD1. The V gene's germline CDR1 is SGHTA and CDR2 FQGTGA. There are 14 residues in the CDR3. J lost 4 bases, V lost 1 base, and 4 bases had no gene match. The CDR3 nucleotides read TGTGCCAGCAGCTTAAGCAGGGGGTCGTACGAGCAGTACGTC. It yields the protein CASSLSRGSYEQYV.

This clone was counted once. J is TRBJ2-3 and V is TRBV28, with 8 positions matching TRBD2. V trimming: 3 bases; J trimming: 4 bases; junction bases outside the gene matches: 6. CDR3 length: 15 residues. Germline CDR1 reads MDHEN; CDR2 reads SYDVKM. Here the CDR3 DNA reads TGTGCCAGCAGTTTGGGGGTAGCGGGGTCAGATACGCAGTATTTT. The encoded protein is CASSLGVAGSDTQYF.

The chain couples TRBV2 to TRBJ2-5; 7 nucleotides agree with TRBD2. The CDR3 length is 13 residues. Per germline, CDR1 SNHLY and CDR2 FYNNEI. V lost 2 bases to trimming and J lost 4 bases; unmatched junction nucleotides: 1. The DNA of the CDR3 is TGTGCCAGCAGTGAACCGGGAGGAGAGACCCAGTACTTC. It yields the protein CASSEPGGETQYF.

The chain links TRBV6-2 or TRBV6-3 to TRBJ1-2, with D unclear. Trimming removed 2 bases at V and 2 bases at J, with 6 bases between. This CDR3 contains 13 residues. CDR1 is MNHEY and CDR2 is SVGEGT in the germline V gene. CDR3 bases: TGTGCCAGCAGTTACCTGGGGAACTATGGCTACACCTTC. Its translation: CASSYLGNYGYTF.

V and J are TRBV6-5 and TRBJ1-1; D not resolved. V was clipped by 6 bases and J by 5 bases, with 7 bases between them. CDR3 length: 11 amino acids. Germline V CDR1 and CDR2: MNHEY, SVGAGI. The DNA of the CDR3 is TGTGCCAGCAGCGATCGGACTGAAGCTTTCTTT. Protein: CASSDRTEAFF.

The rearrangement uses TRBV2 and TRBJ1-6; D not resolved. From germline, CDR1 is SNHLY and CDR2 FYNNEI. The length of the CDR3 is 13 residues. Trimming stripped 7 bases from V and 7 bases from J, with 11 bases between. The CDR3 DNA reads TGTGCCAGCAAAGGGCAGGAGAATTCACCCCTCCACTTT. Translated, it gives CASKGQENSPLHF.

This chain connects TRBV27 to TRBJ2-1; weak D call: TRBD1 (6 bases). Trimming removed 6 bases at V and 7 bases at J, with 13 bases between. Germline lookup yields CDR1 MNHEY and CDR2 SMNVEV (reference sequence). The CDR3 spans 13 residues. The CDR3 sequence is CASSFLQGNEQFF. CDR3 in DNA: TGTGCCAGCAGCTTTTTACAGGGAAATGAGCAGTTCTTC.

The chain couples TRBV28 to TRBJ2-7; possibly TRBD2 for D (6 bases). V lost 5 bases, J lost 2 bases, and 16 bases lay in between. Germline lookup yields CDR1 MDHEN and CDR2 SYDVKM. The CDR3 extends over 15 amino acids. DNA of the CDR3: TGTGCCAGCAGTCCCCGGACTATATTGGCCTACGAGCAGTACGTC. It yields the protein CASSPRTILAYEQYV.

CDR3 DNA sequence: TGTGCCACCAGTGAGACAGGGGGCTATCTCAGCACAGATACGCAGTATTTT. Protein sequence: CATSETGGYLSTDTQYF. V gene TRBV24-1 combines with J gene TRBJ2-3; 10 positions match TRBD1. The CDR3 is 17 residues long. Losses at the gene ends were 4 bases for V and 0 bases for J; bases not matched to a gene: 6. The germline V gene has CDR1 KGHDR and CDR2 SFDVKD.

The V gene is TRBV2, the J gene TRBJ2-5; weak D call: TRBD1 (5 bases). Deletions cut 7 bases from V and 4 bases from J, with 7 bases between. The CDR3 sequence is 11 residues long. Per the germline V gene, CDR1 is SNHLY and CDR2 is FYNNEI. CDR3 DNA sequence: TGTGCCAGCAATAGGGGAGAGACCCAGTACTTC. Translation: CASNRGETQYF.

The chain uses TRBV24-1 and TRBJ2-5; 7 nucleotides match TRBD2. This CDR3 region has 14 residues. Germline CDR1 KGHDR, CDR2 SFDVKD. The V segment lost 4 bases and the J segment 7 bases; nucleotides outside the gene matches: 8. CDR3 nucleotides: TGTGCCACCAGTGACCCGACTGGGGGGGGGACCCAGTACTTC. Translating it yields CATSDPTGGGTQYF.

The genes are TRBV2 and TRBJ1-3; no reliable D call. The length of the CDR3 is 15 residues. Germline CDR1 and CDR2: SNHLY and FYNNEI. The V end was cut by 4 bases, the J end by 0 bases, with 10 bases between. In nucleotides, the CDR3 is TGTGCCAGCAGTGTAGACCTTAGCTCTGGAAACACCATATATTTT. It encodes CASSVDLSSGNTIYF.

V usage is TRBV24-1 and J usage is TRBJ2-5; D possibly uses TRBD1 or TRBD2 (7 bases each). The CDR3 has 16 residues. Trimming left V 7 bases short and J 4 bases short, with 21 bases between. Germline lookup yields CDR1 KGHDR and CDR2 SFDVKD. Here the CDR3 DNA reads TGTGCCACCAGCCAGGGGGGGGAGATGGGCCCAGAGACCCAGTACTTC. Amino acid sequence: CATSQGGEMGPETQYF.

This clone has a handful of counts. DNA of the CDR3: TGTGCCAGCAGCTTGGTGGGACAGGGGTCGGATCAGCCCCAGCATTTT. This translates into CASSLVGQGSDQPQHF. J is TRBJ1-5 and V is TRBV5-4; 10 bases fit TRBD1. CDR1 and CDR2 (germline): SGHNT, YYREEE (reference sequence). CDR3 length: 16 residues. V shed 0 bases, J shed 5 bases, and the junction held 5 bases outside the gene matches. The whole variable domain, filled in from reference TRBV5-4 and TRBJ1-5, reads ETGVTQSPTHLIKTRGQQVTLRCSSQSGHNTVSWYQQALGQGPQFIFQYYREEENGRGNFPPRFSGLQFPNYSSELNVNALELDDSALYLCASSLVGQGSDQPQHFGDGTRLSIL.

The V call is TRBV10-3, the J call TRBJ2-7; D is perhaps TRBD1 (5 bases). CDR3 length: 12 residues. CDR1 is ENHRY and CDR2 is SYGVKD in the germline V gene. CDR3 nucleotide sequence: TGTGCCATCAGTGAAGGGGCCAGACCTCCCTGGGTC. Its protein is CAISEGARPPWV.

This clone was counted only a few times. This sequence joins TRBV2 and TRBJ1-5; D unclear. Germline loops: CDR1 SNHLY, CDR2 FYNNEI. V was cut by 3 bases and J by 7 bases, with 10 bases left in between. The CDR3 covers 13 residues. The CDR3 here is CASSDEGRQPQHF. CDR3 DNA sequence: TGTGCCAGCAGTGATGAGGGTAGGCAGCCCCAGCATTTT. Combining the CDR3 with reference TRBV2 and TRBJ1-5 gives the whole variable domain EPEVTQTPSHQVTQMGQEVILRCVPISNHLYFYWYRQILGQKVEFLVSFYNNEISEKSEIFDDQFSVERPDGSNFTLKIRSTKLEDSAMYFCASSDEGRQPQHFGDGTRLSIL.

The chain combines TRBV15 with TRBJ2-3; 7 nucleotides match TRBD2. With V trimmed by 7 bases and J by 3 bases, 13 bases remained unmatched. The CDR3 is 16 amino acids. Per germline, CDR1 LNHNV and CDR2 YYDKDF (reference sequence). The CDR3 here is CATTSPMGAGTDTQYF. In DNA, the CDR3 is TGTGCCACCACCTCACCCATGGGAGCGGGGACAGATACGCAGTATTTT.

The chain combines TRBV18 with TRBJ2-5; TRBD1 matches at 7 bases. V gave up 5 bases and J gave up 3 bases; unmatched junction bases: 6. The V gene's germline CDR1 is KGHSH and CDR2 LQKENI. The CDR3 has 14 amino acids. CDR3 residues: CASSFLTGEETQYF. The CDR3 bases are TGTGCCAGCTCATTCTTAACAGGGGAAGAGACCCAGTACTTC.

The chain joins TRBV19 to TRBJ1-1; D is unclear. CDR3 length: 13 amino acids. V was trimmed by 3 bases and J by 7 bases, leaving 12 bases between them. Germline V gene lookup returns CDR1 LNHDA and CDR2 SQIVND (reference sequence). CDR3 region: CASSIGEKSEAFF. The CDR3, as DNA: TGTGCCAGTAGTATCGGGGAGAAAAGTGAAGCTTTCTTT.

The DNA of the CDR3 is TGTGCCAGCAGTGCGATCCCTAGCGGGGGCACAGATACGCAGTATTTT. It translates to CASSAIPSGGTDTQYF. The chain recombines TRBV7-3 with TRBJ2-3; 9 nucleotides match TRBD2. V lost 6 bases, J lost 1 base, and 8 bases stayed unmatched. Germline loops: CDR1 SGHTA, CDR2 FQGTGA. This CDR3 region has 16 residues. Full variable domain (remainder filled in from reference TRBV7-3 and TRBJ2-3): GAGVSQTPSNKVTEKGKYVELRCDPISGHTALYWYRQSLGQGPEFLIYFQGTGAADDSGLPNDRFFAVRPEGSVSTLKIQRTERGDSAVYLCASSAIPSGGTDTQYFGPGTRLTVL.

A remark on this clone: Other nucleotide sequences in the sample specify the same CDR3. The chain employs TRBV2 and TRBJ2-7; D gene uncertain. The V and J ends lost 3 bases and 6 bases respectively, with 6 bases between them. Germline-derived CDR1 and CDR2 are SNHLY and FYNNEI. The CDR3 is made up of 11 amino acids. The CDR3 nucleotides read TGTGCCAGCAGTGAGGTTGGCGAGCAGTACGTC. Residues: CASSEVGEQYV.

V and J are TRBV5-4 and TRBJ2-7; D might be TRBD2 (5 bases). V lost 7 bases to trimming and J lost 2 bases, with 16 bases between them. Per germline, CDR1 SGHNT and CDR2 YYREEE (reference sequence). The CDR3 has 14 amino acids. CDR3 nucleotide sequence: TGTGCCAGCCCATCGGGGTGGGCCCCCTACGAGCAGTACGTC. Its translation is CASPSGWAPYEQYV.

This clone has a single count. The chain is built from TRBV11-3 and TRBJ2-1; 7 bases align to TRBD2. Germline CDR1 SGHNT, CDR2 YENEEA. V shed 5 bases and J 4 bases; nucleotides not matched to a gene: 2. The CDR3 runs to 13 residues. CDR3 in amino acids: CASSPGGYNEQFF. CDR3 DNA: TGTGCCAGCAGCCCGGGGGGTTACAATGAGCAGTTCTTC.

This chain connects TRBV29-1 to TRBJ1-2, with D unresolved. There are 12 residues in the CDR3. Deletions cut 5 bases from V and 5 bases from J, with 12 bases between. Germline CDR1 is SQVTM and CDR2 is ANQGSEA. Here the CDR3 reads CSVHGPGYGYTF. CDR3 coding DNA: TGCAGCGTTCATGGCCCGGGGTATGGCTACACCTTC.

The chain couples TRBV7-2 to TRBJ1-1; D remains ambiguous. The germline CDR1 and CDR2 sequences are SGHTA and FQGNSA. The CDR3 length is 13 residues. Trimming cost V 1 base and J 8 bases, with 11 bases left between them. CDR3 DNA sequence: TGTGCCAGCAGCTTAGGGAGGGTCAGGGAAGCTTTCTTT. Its protein is CASSLGRVREAFF. Full variable domain (missing parts from reference TRBV7-2 and TRBJ1-1): GAGVSQSPSNKVTEKGKDVELRCDPISGHTALYWYRQSLGQGLEFLIYFQGNSAPDKSGLPSDRFSAERTGGSVSTLTIQRTQQEDSAVYLCASSLGRVREAFFGQGTRLTVV.